The 19 T cell receptor beta chains below all came from one sample that was sequenced in a study of T cell responses to AZD1222 COVID-19 vaccine. Method: immunoSEQ multiplex PCR; TCRdb's copy keeps in-frame clones and lacks some. The top ten hold 3% to 3.5% of the sample, which has over 130,000 clones, 88% seen once. This specimen was peripheral blood, taken 28 days after the second AZD1222 dose. These receptors came from an adult who received the AZD1222 COVID-19 vaccine.

The rearrangement links TRBV11-2 to TRBJ2-1, with D hard to call. Per germline, CDR1 SGHAT and CDR2 FQNNGV. Trimming took off 2 bases at V and 0 bases at J, with 17 bases between the two ends. The CDR3 runs 18 residues. The CDR3 nucleotides read TGTGCCAGCAGCTTACCGCTTTCCATGGAAGGCTCCTACAATGAGCAGTTCTTC. Its translation: CASSLPLSMEGSYNEQFF.

As concerns this clone: Distinct nucleotide sequences in the sample also encode this CDR3. This rearrangement joins TRBV12-3 or TRBV12-4 to TRBJ1-1; D might be TRBD1 (5 bases). CDR3 size: 13 residues. The ends were cut back, 3 bases at V and 1 base at J, with 6 bases in the middle. CDR3 bases: TGTGCCAGCAGTTTTGGGGGGAACACTGAAGCTTTCTTT. It specifies CASSFGGNTEAFF.

The chain recombines TRBV4-1 with TRBJ1-4, with a weak D call TRBD1 (6 bases). Trimming stripped 0 bases from V and 6 bases from J, with 14 bases between. The CDR3 is 16 amino acids. Germline loops: CDR1 MGHRA, CDR2 YSYEKL. The CDR3 loop reads CASSQELAGADEKLFF. The CDR3, as DNA: TGCGCCAGCAGCCAAGAACTTGCGGGGGCAGATGAAAAACTGTTTTTT.

V gene TRBV3-1 (or the pseudogene TRBV3-2) combines with J gene TRBJ2-1, with D uncertain. Trimming shortened V by 1 base and J by 8 bases, and 3 bases separated the two germline ends. Germline loops: CDR1 LGHDT, CDR2 YNNKEL (reference sequence). The CDR3 contains 11 residues. CDR3 nucleotide sequence: TGTGCCAGCAGCCAAGCTTATGAGCAGTTCTTC. Protein product: CASSQAYEQFF.

This chain connects TRBV7-9 to TRBJ1-2; 9 positions agree with TRBD1. This CDR3 region has 17 residues. CDR1 and CDR2 (germline): SEHNR, FQNEAQ (reference sequence). The V segment lost 5 bases and the J segment 1 base; nucleotides outside the gene matches: 11. The CDR3 protein is CASSPGQGLTINYGYTF. DNA of the CDR3: TGTGCCAGCAGCCCAGGACAGGGGTTGACAATTAACTATGGCTACACCTTC.

This sequence joins TRBV19 and TRBJ2-7; D is possibly TRBD1 or TRBD2 (5 bases each). Germline values: CDR1 LNHDA, CDR2 SQIVND (reference sequence). The CDR3 totals 13 residues. The V end was cut by 6 bases, the J end by 6 bases, with 15 bases between. In DNA, the CDR3 is TGTGCCAGTAGCCTTCCCCCTGGGGGCGAGCAGTACTTC. Its protein product is CASSLPPGGEQYF.

The genes are TRBV30 and TRBJ1-2, with D unclear. Trimming stripped 4 bases from V and 1 base from J, with 7 bases between. Germline values: CDR1 GTSNPN, CDR2 SVGIG (reference sequence). The length of the CDR3 is 12 residues. Here the CDR3 DNA reads TGTGCCTGGAAACAGAATAACTATGGCTACACCTTC. This sequence encodes CAWKQNNYGYTF. The whole variable domain, remainder taken from reference TRBV30 and TRBJ1-2, is SQTIHQWPATLVQPVGSPLSLECTVEGTSNPNLYWYRQAAGRGLQLLFYSVGIGQISSEVPQNLSASRPQDRQFILSSKKLLLSDSGFYLCAWKQNNYGYTFGSGTRLTVV.

This chain joins TRBV7-9 and TRBJ1-1; 9 nucleotides line up with TRBD1. The CDR3 has 14 residues. From germline, CDR1 is SEHNR and CDR2 FQNEAQ (reference sequence). V lost 10 bases, J lost 8 bases, and 14 bases stayed unmatched. Here the CDR3 reads CATYRGRASYEAFF. CDR3 in DNA: TGTGCCACCTACAGGGGGCGAGCTTCCTACGAAGCTTTCTTT.

The CDR3 DNA follows: TGTGCCAGCAGTTCCCTAAGCGGGAGCTCCTACAATGAGCAGTTCTTC. Translation: CASSSLSGSSYNEQFF. The V gene is TRBV28, the J gene TRBJ2-1; TRBD2 matches at 8 bases. V gave up 4 bases and J gave up 0 bases; unmatched junction bases: 5. The CDR3 runs 16 residues. The germline CDR1 and CDR2 sequences are MDHEN and SYDVKM.

Remarks on this clone: Its ends do not fully match the called genes, so a read error is possible. The rearrangement joins TRBV7-7 to TRBJ2-5, with 9 bases aligning to TRBD2. The germline CDR1 and CDR2 sequences are SSHAT and FNYEAQ (reference sequence). The CDR3 has 14 amino acids. For the CDR3, the DNA is TGTGCTAGCAGCTTAAGCGGGGGGAAAGAGACCCAGTACTTC. It encodes CASSLSGGKETQYF.

The chain has TRBV27 and TRBJ2-3, with 9 bases lining up with TRBD2. Germline loops: CDR1 MNHEY, CDR2 SMNVEV (reference sequence). The J segment lost 11 bases and the V segment lost 3 bases, leaving 15 bases of the junction unmatched. CDR3 size: 16 residues. The CDR3 DNA reads as TGTGCCAGCAGTTTGAATGCGGGAGGGCATGGCGAAGAGCAGTATTTT. Amino acid sequence: CASSLNAGGHGEEQYF.

J is TRBJ1-4 and V is TRBV5-4, with D possibly matching TRBD1 (6 bases). From germline, CDR1 is SGHNT and CDR2 YYREEE (reference sequence). CDR3 length: 18 amino acids. V dropped 1 base and J dropped 7 bases, with 23 bases sitting between them. CDR3 loop: CASSLRIGGRGLGEKLFF. For the CDR3, the DNA is TGTGCCAGCAGCTTGAGAATTGGGGGGCGCGGGTTAGGTGAAAAACTGTTTTTT.

The V call is TRBV6-6, the J call TRBJ2-5; D might be TRBD2 (5 bases). The germline CDR1 and CDR2 sequences are MNHNY and SVGAGI (reference sequence). This CDR3 is 15 amino acids long. V was clipped by 0 bases and J by 5 bases, with 13 bases between them. CDR3 DNA: TGTGCCAGCAGTTACTCACCCCTACCGGGGGAGACCCAGTACTTC. Its translation is CASSYSPLPGETQYF.

This chain uses TRBV5-1 with TRBJ2-1, with D uncertain. The CDR3 contains 11 residues. V was clipped by 6 bases and J by 7 bases, with 8 bases between them. Germline lookup yields CDR1 SGHRS and CDR2 YFSETQ. CDR3 nucleotide sequence: TGCGCCAGCACAGAGGATAATGAGCAGTTCTTC. Translated: CASTEDNEQFF.

V and J are TRBV9 and TRBJ2-5, with D perhaps TRBD2 (6 bases). Germline CDR1 SGDLS, CDR2 YYNGEE. Trimming took off 7 bases at V and 5 bases at J, with 21 bases between the two ends. This CDR3 comprises 15 residues. The CDR3, as DNA: TGTGCCAGCGGGAAGGACGGGGCTCGGGGGGAGACCCAGTACTTC. Translating gives CASGKDGARGETQYF.

This clone was observed once. The chain joins TRBV7-8 to TRBJ2-2, with D uncertain. The V end was cut by 5 bases, the J end by 8 bases, with 21 bases between. The germline V gene has CDR1 SGHVS and CDR2 FQNEAQ. The CDR3 consists of 16 residues. The CDR3 DNA reads as TGTGCCAGCAGCCCTCCCAATGCGATCCAACGGGGGGAGCTGTTTTTT. This translates into CASSPPNAIQRGELFF. Complete variable domain (other parts from reference TRBV7-8 and TRBJ2-2): GAGVSQSPRYKVAKRGQDVALRCDPISGHVSLFWYQQALGQGPEFLTYFQNEAQLDKSGLPSDRFFAERPEGSVSTLKIQRTQQEDSAVYLCASSPPNAIQRGELFFGEGSRLTVL.

The V gene is TRBV5-1, the J gene TRBJ1-1; no clear D. CDR3 size: 11 residues. Per the germline V gene, CDR1 is SGHRS and CDR2 is YFSETQ. Trimming cost V 2 bases and J 7 bases, with 6 bases left between them. The CDR3 bases are TGCGCCAGCAGCTTTGAAAGTGAAGCTTTCTTT. It yields the protein CASSFESEAFF.

The J gene is TRBJ2-3, the V gene TRBV3-1 (or the pseudogene TRBV3-2); D is uncertain. Looked up from germline, CDR1 is LGHDT and CDR2 is YNNKEL (reference sequence). The CDR3 totals 15 residues. Trimming removed 0 bases from V and 6 bases from J, with 13 bases in between. The CDR3 protein is CASSQDSRTRDTQYF. The CDR3 DNA reads TGTGCCAGCAGCCAAGATTCGAGGACCCGGGATACGCAGTATTTT.

The chain recombines TRBV10-3 with TRBJ1-4; TRBD1 is a possible D gene (6 bases). The V and J ends lost 10 bases and 0 bases respectively, with 18 bases between them. CDR1 and CDR2 (germline): ENHRY, SYGVKD. The CDR3 extends over 16 amino acids. The CDR3 nucleotides are TGTGCCACTGGAGGGGGGTCGGAGGCAACTAATGAAAAACTGTTTTTT. Its translation: CATGGGSEATNEKLFF.